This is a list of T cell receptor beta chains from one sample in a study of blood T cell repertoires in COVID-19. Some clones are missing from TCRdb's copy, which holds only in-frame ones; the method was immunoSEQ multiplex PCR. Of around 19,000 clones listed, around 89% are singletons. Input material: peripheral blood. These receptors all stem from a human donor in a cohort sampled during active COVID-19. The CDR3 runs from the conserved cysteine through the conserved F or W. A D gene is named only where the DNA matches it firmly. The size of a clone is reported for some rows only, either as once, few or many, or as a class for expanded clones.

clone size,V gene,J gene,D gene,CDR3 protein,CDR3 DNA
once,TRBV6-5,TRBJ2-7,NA,CASSFFGGEQYF,TGTGCCAGCAGTTTCTTCGGGGGCGAGCAGTACTTC
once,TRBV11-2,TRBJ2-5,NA,CASSLSGDNGETQYF,TGTGCCAGCAGCTTGTCGGGAGATAACGGAGAGACCCAGTACTTC
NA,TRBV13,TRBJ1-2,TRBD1,CASSRTGANYGYTF,TGTGCCAGCAGCAGGACAGGAGCTAACTATGGCTACACCTTC
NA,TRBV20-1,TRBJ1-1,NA,CSALLDTEAFF,TGCAGTGCTTTACTAGACACTGAAGCTTTCTTT
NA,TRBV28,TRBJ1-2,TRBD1,CASSLTGVGYTF,TGTGCCAGCAGCCTAACAGGGGTAGGCTACACCTTC
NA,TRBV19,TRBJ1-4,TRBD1,CASTPGQYFEKLFF,TGTGCCAGCACACCGGGACAGTATTTTGAAAAACTGTTTTTT
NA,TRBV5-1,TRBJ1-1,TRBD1,CASSAYRGRGTEAFF,TGCGCCAGCAGCGCCTACAGGGGGCGGGGGACTGAAGCTTTCTTT
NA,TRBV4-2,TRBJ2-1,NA,CASSQGLGLGDNEQFF,TGTGCCAGCAGCCAAGGATTGGGACTGGGGGACAATGAGCAGTTCTTC
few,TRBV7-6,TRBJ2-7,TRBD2,CASSPGAGGWEQYF,TGTGCCAGCAGCCCCGGAGCGGGAGGTTGGGAGCAGTACTTC
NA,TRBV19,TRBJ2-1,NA,CASSINRDLRSATNEQFF,TGTGCCAGTAGTATAAACAGGGATTTGCGGTCCGCTACAAATGAGCAGTTCTTC
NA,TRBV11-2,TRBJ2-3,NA,CASSLRLADTQYF,TGTGCCAGCAGCCTCAGACTAGCAGATACGCAGTATTTT
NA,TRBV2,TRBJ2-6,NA,CASTPGGRKVSGANVLTF,TGTGCCAGCACCCCGGGGGGCAGGAAGGTCTCTGGGGCCAACGTCCTGACTTTC
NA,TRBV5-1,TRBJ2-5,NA,CASSGAGRSQETQYF,TGCGCCAGCAGCGGGGCCGGCAGGTCCCAAGAGACCCAGTACTTC
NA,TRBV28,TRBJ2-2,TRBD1,CASSLPLGQGAGELFF,TGTGCCAGCAGTCTCCCTTTGGGACAGGGGGCCGGGGAGCTGTTTTTT
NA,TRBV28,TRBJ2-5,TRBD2,CASSPLAGGSDLYQETQYF,TGTGCCAGCAGCCCACTAGCGGGAGGATCCGATTTGTACCAAGAGACCCAGTACTTC
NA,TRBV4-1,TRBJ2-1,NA,CASSQGDSLKYNEQFF,TGCGCCAGCAGCCAGGGGGACTCCCTTAAATACAATGAGCAGTTCTTC
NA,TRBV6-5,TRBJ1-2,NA,CASSYSSDGYGYTF,TGTGCCAGCAGTTACTCGAGTGACGGGTATGGCTACACCTTC
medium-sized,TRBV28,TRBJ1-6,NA,CASSSTGGNSPLHF,TGTGCCAGCAGTTCCACAGGCGGCAATTCACCCCTCCACTTT
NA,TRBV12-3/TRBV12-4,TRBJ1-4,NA,CASSVRGQKLFF,TGTGCCAGCAGCGTAAGAGGGCAAAAACTGTTTTTT
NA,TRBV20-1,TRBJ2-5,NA,CSSGQQETQYF,TGCAGTTCCGGACAGCAAGAGACCCAGTACTTC
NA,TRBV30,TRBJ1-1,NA,CAWDRDTNTEAFF,TGTGCCTGGGATAGGGACACGAACACTGAAGCTTTCTTT
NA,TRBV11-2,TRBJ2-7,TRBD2,CASSLAAGGLVEQYF,TGTGCCAGCAGCTTAGCAGCGGGAGGGCTTGTCGAGCAGTACTTC
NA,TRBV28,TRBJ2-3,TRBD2,CASSLGFGTSEPSTDTQYF,TGTGCCAGCAGTTTAGGGTTCGGGACTAGCGAACCTAGCACAGATACGCAGTATTTT
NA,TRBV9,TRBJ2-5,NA,CASSPSAQETQYF,TGTGCCAGCAGCCCTAGCGCCCAAGAGACCCAGTACTTC
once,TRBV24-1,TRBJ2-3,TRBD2,CATSDLAGDTDTQYF,TGTGCCACCAGTGATTTAGCGGGAGACACAGATACGCAGTATTTT
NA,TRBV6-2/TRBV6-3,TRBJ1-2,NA,CASSYSKTSRTF,TGTGCCAGCAGTTACTCGAAGACCTCCAGGACCTTC
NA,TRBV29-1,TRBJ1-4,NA,CSARQNEKLFF,TGCAGCGCTCGACAGAATGAAAAACTGTTTTTT
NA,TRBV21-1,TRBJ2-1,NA,CASSKPYLGLSYNEQFF,TGTGCCAGCAGCAAACCTTACCTGGGGCTCTCCTACAATGAGCAGTTCTTC